This TCR beta chain was profiled in a study of OX40 agonist ivuxolimab in advanced cancers. Across the study: Patients were dosed with the agonistic anti-OX40 (CD134) antibody ivuxolimab. Males comprised 75% to 90% of the group, whose mean age was roughly 60 years (range about 20 to 85).

General study results and limits: More expanded clones were seen, on average, in CD8+ T cells than in CD4+.

Some clones are missing from TCRdb's copy, which holds only in-frame ones; the method was immunoSEQ multiplex PCR. Here the sample spans 57,000 or so clones, roughly 80% being singletons. A remark on this clone: Its matching antigen is unknown.

Trimming took 6 bases from V and 0 from J, leaving 12 bases between them. The CDR3 loop spans 15 amino acids. Germline V lookup: CDR1 MNHEY, CDR2 SVGAGI. The chain couples TRBV6-5 to TRBJ1-3, with D perhaps TRBD1 (5 bases). The sequence came from an adult with an advanced solid tumor such as melanoma, head and neck, liver or kidney cancer. The sequencing used CD4+ or CD8+ T cells sorted from blood, collected in a trial of the OX40 agonist ivuxolimab. The DNA of the CDR3 is TGTGCCAGCAGAACGGGACGGCCCTCTGGAAACACCATATATTTT. It translates to CASRTGRPSGNTIYF.